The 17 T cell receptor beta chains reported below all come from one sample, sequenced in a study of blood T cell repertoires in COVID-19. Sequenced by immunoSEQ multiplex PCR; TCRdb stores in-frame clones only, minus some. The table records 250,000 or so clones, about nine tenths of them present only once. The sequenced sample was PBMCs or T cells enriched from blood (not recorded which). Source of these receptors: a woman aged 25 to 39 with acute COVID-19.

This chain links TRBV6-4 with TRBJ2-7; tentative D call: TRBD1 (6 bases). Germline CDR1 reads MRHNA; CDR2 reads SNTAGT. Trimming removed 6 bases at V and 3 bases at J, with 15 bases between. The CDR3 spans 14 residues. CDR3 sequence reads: CASRYRDKGYEQYF. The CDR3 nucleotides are TGTGCCAGCAGATACCGGGACAAGGGCTACGAGCAGTACTTC.

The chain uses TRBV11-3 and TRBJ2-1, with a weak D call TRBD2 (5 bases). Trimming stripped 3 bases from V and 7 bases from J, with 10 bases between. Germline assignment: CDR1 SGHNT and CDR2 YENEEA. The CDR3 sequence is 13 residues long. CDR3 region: CASSFRGVNEQFF. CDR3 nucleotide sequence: TGTGCCAGCAGCTTTCGGGGAGTGAATGAGCAGTTCTTC. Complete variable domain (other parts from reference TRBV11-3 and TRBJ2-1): EAGVVQSPRYKIIEKKQPVAFWCNPISGHNTLYWYLQNLGQGPELLIRYENEEAVDDSQLPKDRFSAERLKGVDSTLKIQPAELGDSAVYLCASSFRGVNEQFFGPGTRLTVL.

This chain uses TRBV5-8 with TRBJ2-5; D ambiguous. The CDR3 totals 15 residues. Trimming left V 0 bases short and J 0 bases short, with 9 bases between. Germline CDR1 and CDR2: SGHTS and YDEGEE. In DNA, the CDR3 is TGTGCCAGCAGCTTGGGTTTCAGGTACCAAGAGACCCAGTACTTC. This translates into CASSLGFRYQETQYF.

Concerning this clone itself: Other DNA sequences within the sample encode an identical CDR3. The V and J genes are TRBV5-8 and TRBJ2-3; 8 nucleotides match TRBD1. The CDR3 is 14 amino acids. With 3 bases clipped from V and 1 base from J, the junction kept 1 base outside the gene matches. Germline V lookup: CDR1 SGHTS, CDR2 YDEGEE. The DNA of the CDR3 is TGTGCCAGCAGCTGGGGACAGGGCACAGATACGCAGTATTTT. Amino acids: CASSWGQGTDTQYF.

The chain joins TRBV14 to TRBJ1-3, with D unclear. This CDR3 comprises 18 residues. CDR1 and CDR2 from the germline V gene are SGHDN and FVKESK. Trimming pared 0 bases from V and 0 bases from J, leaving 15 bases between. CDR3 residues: CASSQERWVGDSGNTIYF. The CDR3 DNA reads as TGTGCCAGCAGCCAAGAGAGATGGGTCGGGGACTCTGGAAACACCATATATTTT. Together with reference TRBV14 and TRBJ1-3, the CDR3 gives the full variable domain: EAGVTQFPSHSVIEKGQTVTLRCDPISGHDNLYWYRRVMGKEIKFLLHFVKESKQDESGMPNNRFLAERTGGTYSTLKVQPAELEDSGVYFCASSQERWVGDSGNTIYFGEGSWLTVV.

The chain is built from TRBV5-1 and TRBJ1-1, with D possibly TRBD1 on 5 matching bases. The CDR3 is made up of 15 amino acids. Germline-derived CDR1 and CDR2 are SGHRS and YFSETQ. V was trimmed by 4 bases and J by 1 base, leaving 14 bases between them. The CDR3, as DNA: TGCGCCAGCAGCGAGCCTGACAGTTGGAACACTGAAGCTTTCTTT. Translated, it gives CASSEPDSWNTEAFF.

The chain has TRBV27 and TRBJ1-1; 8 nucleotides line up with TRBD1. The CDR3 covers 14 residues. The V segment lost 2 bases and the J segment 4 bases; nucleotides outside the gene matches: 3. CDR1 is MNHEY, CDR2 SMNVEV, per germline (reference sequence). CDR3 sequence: CASSLGQGVTEAFF. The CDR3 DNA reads TGTGCCAGCAGTTTAGGACAGGGCGTCACTGAAGCTTTCTTT.

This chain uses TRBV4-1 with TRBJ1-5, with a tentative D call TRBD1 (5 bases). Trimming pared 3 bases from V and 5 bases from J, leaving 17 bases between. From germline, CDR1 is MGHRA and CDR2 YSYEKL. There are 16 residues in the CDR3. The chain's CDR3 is CASSHTRVKGYQPQHF. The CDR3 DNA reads TGCGCCAGCAGCCACACCAGGGTGAAGGGCTATCAGCCCCAGCATTTT.

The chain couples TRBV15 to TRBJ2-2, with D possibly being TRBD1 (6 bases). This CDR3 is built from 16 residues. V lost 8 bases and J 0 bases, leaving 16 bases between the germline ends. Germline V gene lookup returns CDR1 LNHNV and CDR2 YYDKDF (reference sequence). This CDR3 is CATQKQGFTNTGELFF. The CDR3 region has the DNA TGTGCCACCCAGAAACAGGGCTTCACGAACACCGGGGAGCTGTTTTTT.

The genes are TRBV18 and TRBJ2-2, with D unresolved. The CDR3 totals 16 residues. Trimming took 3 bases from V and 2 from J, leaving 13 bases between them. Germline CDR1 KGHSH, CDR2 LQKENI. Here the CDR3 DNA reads TGTGCCAGCTCACCTGACCTGGGCCCCAACACCGGGGAGCTGTTTTTT. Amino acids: CASSPDLGPNTGELFF.

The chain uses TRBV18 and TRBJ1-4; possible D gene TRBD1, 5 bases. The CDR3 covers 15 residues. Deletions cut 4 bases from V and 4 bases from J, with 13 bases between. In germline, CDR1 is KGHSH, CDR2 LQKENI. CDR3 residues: CASSRGTAFNEKLFF. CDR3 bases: TGTGCCAGCTCACGCGGGACGGCCTTTAATGAAAAACTGTTTTTT.

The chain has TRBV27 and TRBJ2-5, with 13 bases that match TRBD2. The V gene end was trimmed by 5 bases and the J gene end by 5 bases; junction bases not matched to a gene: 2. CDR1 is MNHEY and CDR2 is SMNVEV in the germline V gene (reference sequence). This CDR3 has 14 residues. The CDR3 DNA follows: TGTGCCAGCAGTCTGACTAGCGGGAGGGAGACCCAGTACTTC. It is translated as CASSLTSGRETQYF.

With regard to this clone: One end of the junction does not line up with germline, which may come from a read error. The CDR3 nucleotides read TGTGCCAGCAGCTACTCCCTAGCGGGAGTATCCTACGAGCAGTACTTC. This translates into CASSYSLAGVSYEQYF. This sequence joins TRBV6-2 or TRBV6-3 and TRBJ2-7; the match to TRBD2 covers 10 bases. Germline CDR1 reads MNHEY; CDR2 reads SVGEGT. The length of the CDR3 is 16 residues.

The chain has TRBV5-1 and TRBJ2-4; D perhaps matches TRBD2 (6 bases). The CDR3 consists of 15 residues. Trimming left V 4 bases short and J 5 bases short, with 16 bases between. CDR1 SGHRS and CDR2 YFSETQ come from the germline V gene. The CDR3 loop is CASSPEAGIQNIQYF. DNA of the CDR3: TGCGCCAGCAGCCCGGAGGCGGGGATTCAAAACATTCAGTACTTC.

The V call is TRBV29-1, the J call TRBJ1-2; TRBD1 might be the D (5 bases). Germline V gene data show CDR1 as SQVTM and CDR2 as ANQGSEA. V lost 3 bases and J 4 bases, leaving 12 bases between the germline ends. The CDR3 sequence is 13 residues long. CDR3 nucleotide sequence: TGCAGCGTTGATCTCAGGGAGGGCTATGGCTACACCTTC. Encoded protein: CSVDLREGYGYTF.

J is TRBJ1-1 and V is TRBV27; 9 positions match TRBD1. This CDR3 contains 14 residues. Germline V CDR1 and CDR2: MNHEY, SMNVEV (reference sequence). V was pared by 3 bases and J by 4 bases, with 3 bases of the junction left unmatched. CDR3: CASSFGTGSTEAFF. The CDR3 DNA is TGTGCCAGCAGTTTCGGGACAGGGAGCACTGAAGCTTTCTTT.

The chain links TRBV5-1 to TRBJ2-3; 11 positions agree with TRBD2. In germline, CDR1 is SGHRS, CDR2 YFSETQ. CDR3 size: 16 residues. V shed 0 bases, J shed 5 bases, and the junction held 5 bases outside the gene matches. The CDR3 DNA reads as TGCGCCAGCAGCTTGGATTTAGCGGGAGGGCAAGATACGCAGTATTTT. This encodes CASSLDLAGGQDTQYF.